These 12 T cell receptor beta chains share one sample of origin, sequenced in a study of OX40 agonist ivuxolimab in advanced cancers. Libraries were prepared by immunoSEQ multiplex PCR; TCRdb keeps only in-frame clonotypes and omits some of them. This repertoire shows about 28,000 clones, 86% found once; its top ten account for around a quarter. Sequenced here: CD4+ or CD8+ T cells sorted from blood, sampled in a trial of the OX40 agonist ivuxolimab. The receptors come from an adult with an advanced solid tumor such as melanoma, head and neck, liver or kidney cancer.

The CDR3 DNA reads as TGTGCCAGCAGTCCCGGGCCAGGAAGAGCTTTCTTT. Translating gives CASSPGPGRAFF. This chain joins TRBV27 and TRBJ1-1; D ambiguous. The CDR3 length is 12 residues. Germline V lookup: CDR1 MNHEY, CDR2 SMNVEV (reference sequence). Trimming shortened V by 5 bases and J by 10 bases, and 14 bases separated the two germline ends.

This clone has just a few counts. The CDR3 DNA follows: TGTGCCTGGAGTAGGGACACGACCTACGAGCAGTACTTC. As protein: CAWSRDTTYEQYF. The chain links TRBV30 to TRBJ2-7; maybe TRBD1 (6 bases). Trimming left V 2 bases short and J 2 bases short, with 10 bases between. Germline V gene sequence: CDR1 GTSNPN, CDR2 SVGIG (reference sequence). The length of the CDR3 is 13 residues.

The CDR3: CASSFEGADTQYF. The CDR3 DNA reads as TGTGCCAGCAGCTTTGAGGGGGCAGATACGCAGTATTTT. The V call is TRBV7-6, the J call TRBJ2-3, with TRBD1 as a possible D gene (6 bases). CDR1 is SGHVS and CDR2 is FNYEAQ in the germline V gene. The CDR3 has 13 amino acids. V was trimmed by 3 bases and J by 4 bases, leaving 8 bases between them.

This clone occurred once. The V gene is TRBV5-1, the J gene TRBJ2-1, with 13 bases lining up with TRBD2. Trimming at V came to 2 bases and at J to 0 bases, leaving 2 bases not matched to a gene. The CDR3 totals 17 residues. The germline CDR1 and CDR2 sequences are SGHRS and YFSETQ. CDR3 sequence reads: CASSFRTSGSSYNEQFF. The CDR3 region has the DNA TGCGCCAGCAGCTTCCGGACTAGCGGGAGCTCCTACAATGAGCAGTTCTTC.

V usage is TRBV28 and J usage is TRBJ2-1, with D perhaps TRBD2 (5 bases). This CDR3 is 13 amino acids long. With 2 bases removed from V and 5 bases from J, the gap between germline ends came to 7 bases. In germline, CDR1 is MDHEN, CDR2 SYDVKM. The CDR3 DNA sequence: TGTGCCAGCAGTTTAACGGAGGACAATGAGCAGTTCTTC. Amino acid sequence: CASSLTEDNEQFF.

The V and J genes are TRBV5-6 and TRBJ2-5; D gene ambiguous. Germline lookup yields CDR1 SGHDT and CDR2 YYEEEE. V lost 0 bases and J 2 bases, leaving 8 bases between the germline ends. This CDR3 is 14 amino acids long. CDR3 amino acids: CASSLGGWQETQYF. The CDR3 DNA is TGTGCCAGCAGCTTGGGGGGATGGCAAGAGACCCAGTACTTC.

V usage is TRBV5-1 and J usage is TRBJ2-3, with D perhaps TRBD1 (6 bases). Germline V gene sequence: CDR1 SGHRS, CDR2 YFSETQ. V dropped 3 bases and J dropped 5 bases, with 19 bases sitting between them. The CDR3 totals 16 residues. The DNA of the CDR3 is TGCGCCAGCAGCTGGGGCAACAGGGCTGGTGGAGATACGCAGTATTTT. Encoded protein: CASSWGNRAGGDTQYF.

The chain links TRBV4-2 to TRBJ2-1; TRBD1 is a possible D gene (5 bases). The V end lost 1 base, the J end lost 2 bases, and 9 bases lay between the germline ends. The germline V gene encodes CDR1 LGHNA and CDR2 YNFKEQ. The CDR3 consists of 15 residues. Written as DNA, the CDR3 is TGTGCCAGCAGCCAAGGAGAAGGGGCCTACAATGAGCAGTTCTTC. Its protein is CASSQGEGAYNEQFF.

J is TRBJ2-7 and V is TRBV4-1; D is possibly TRBD2 (6 bases). The CDR3 has 14 amino acids. Germline lookup yields CDR1 MGHRA and CDR2 YSYEKL. V was shortened by 3 bases and J by 0 bases, with 9 bases between the two germline ends. CDR3 nucleotides: TGCGCCAGCAGCCAGGGACTCAGCTCCTACGAGCAGTACTTC. It translates to CASSQGLSSYEQYF.

V and J are TRBV7-2 and TRBJ1-5, with no clear D. The CDR3 has 17 amino acids. Germline CDR1 and CDR2: SGHTA and FQGNSA. Between the trimmed V and J ends, which lost 2 bases and 0 bases, there was a span of 14 bases. The CDR3 coding sequence is TGTGCCAGCAGCTTAAATTTCAGGACCGATAGCAATCAGCCCCAGCATTTT. Translation gives CASSLNFRTDSNQPQHF.

The chain recombines TRBV6-5 with TRBJ2-7; the D gene is possibly TRBD2 (5 bases). CDR3 length: 15 amino acids. The V end was cut by 7 bases, the J end by 0 bases, with 16 bases between. Germline CDR1 and CDR2: MNHEY and SVGAGI. CDR3 DNA sequence: TGTGCCAGCACGCCGAGCGGCCCCAGCTCCTACGAGCAGTACTTC. It yields the protein CASTPSGPSSYEQYF.

A single count supports this clone. The V gene is TRBV15, the J gene TRBJ2-3; TRBD1 is a possible D gene (6 bases). The germline V and J ends were trimmed by 2 bases and 7 bases, with 16 bases remaining between them. Germline loops: CDR1 LNHNV, CDR2 YYDKDF (reference sequence). The CDR3 has 15 residues. This chain's CDR3 is CATSRTGQMYYTQYF. In DNA, the CDR3 is TGTGCCACCAGCAGAACAGGACAGATGTACTATACGCAGTATTTT.